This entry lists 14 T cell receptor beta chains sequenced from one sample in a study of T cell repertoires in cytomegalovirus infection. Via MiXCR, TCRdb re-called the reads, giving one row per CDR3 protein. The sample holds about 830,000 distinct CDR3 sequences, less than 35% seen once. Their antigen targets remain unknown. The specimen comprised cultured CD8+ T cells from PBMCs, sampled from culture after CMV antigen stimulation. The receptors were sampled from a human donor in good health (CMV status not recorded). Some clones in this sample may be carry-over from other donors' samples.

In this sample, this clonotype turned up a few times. The CDR3 nucleotides are TGCGCCAGCAGCCCTTGGGACACCCTCGGGGAGACCCAGTACTTC. Protein: CASSPWDTLGETQYF. V and J are TRBV4-1 and TRBJ2-5; D is possibly TRBD1 (6 bases). Deletions cut 4 bases from V and 5 bases from J, with 17 bases between. This CDR3 is 15 amino acids long. Germline lookup yields CDR1 MGHRA and CDR2 YSYEKL.

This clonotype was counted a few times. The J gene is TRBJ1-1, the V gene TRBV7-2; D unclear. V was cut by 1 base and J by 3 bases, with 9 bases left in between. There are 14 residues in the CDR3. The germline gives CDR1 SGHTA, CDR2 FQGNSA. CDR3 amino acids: CASSLVVADTEAFF. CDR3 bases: TGTGCCAGCAGCTTAGTGGTAGCAGACACTGAAGCTTTCTTT.

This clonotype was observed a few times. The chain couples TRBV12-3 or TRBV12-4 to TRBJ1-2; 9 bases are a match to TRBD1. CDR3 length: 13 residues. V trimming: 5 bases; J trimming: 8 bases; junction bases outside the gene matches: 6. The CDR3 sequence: CASSTGQGQGYTF. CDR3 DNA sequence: TGTGCCAGCAGTACGGGACAGGGCCAAGGCTACACCTTC.

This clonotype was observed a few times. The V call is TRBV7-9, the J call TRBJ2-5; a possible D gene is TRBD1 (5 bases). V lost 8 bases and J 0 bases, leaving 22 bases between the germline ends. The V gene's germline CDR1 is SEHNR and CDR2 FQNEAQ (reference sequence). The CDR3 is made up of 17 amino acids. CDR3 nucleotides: TGTGCCAGCCGGACACGTTCCCCACCTAAGTACCAAGAGACCCAGTACTTC. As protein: CASRTRSPPKYQETQYF.

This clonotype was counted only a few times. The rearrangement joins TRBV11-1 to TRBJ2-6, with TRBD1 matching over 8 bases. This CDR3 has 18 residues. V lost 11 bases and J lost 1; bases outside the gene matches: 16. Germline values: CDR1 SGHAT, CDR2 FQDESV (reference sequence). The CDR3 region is CAVLAPGQGISGANVLTF. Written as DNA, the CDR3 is TGTGCCGTCCTTGCGCCAGGACAGGGTATTTCTGGGGCCAACGTCCTGACTTTC.

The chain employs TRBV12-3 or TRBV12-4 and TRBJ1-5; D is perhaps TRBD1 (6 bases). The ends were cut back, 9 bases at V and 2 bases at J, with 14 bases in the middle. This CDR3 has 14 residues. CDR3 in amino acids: CASRDRFGNQPQHF. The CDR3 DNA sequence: TGTGCCAGTCGAGACAGGTTCGGCAATCAGCCCCAGCATTTT.

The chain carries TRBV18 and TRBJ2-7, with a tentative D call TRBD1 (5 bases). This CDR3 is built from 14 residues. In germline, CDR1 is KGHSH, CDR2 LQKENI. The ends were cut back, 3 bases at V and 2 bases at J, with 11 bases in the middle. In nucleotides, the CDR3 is TGTGCCAGCTCACCTCTCGACAGCCCCTACGAGCAGTACGTC. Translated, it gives CASSPLDSPYEQYV.

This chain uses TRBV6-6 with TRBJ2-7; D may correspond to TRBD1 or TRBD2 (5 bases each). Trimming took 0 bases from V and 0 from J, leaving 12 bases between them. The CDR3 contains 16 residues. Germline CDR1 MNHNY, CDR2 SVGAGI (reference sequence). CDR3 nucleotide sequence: TGTGCCAGCAGTTACTCGAGGGTCAGGGTCTCCTACGAGCAGTACTTC. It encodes CASSYSRVRVSYEQYF.

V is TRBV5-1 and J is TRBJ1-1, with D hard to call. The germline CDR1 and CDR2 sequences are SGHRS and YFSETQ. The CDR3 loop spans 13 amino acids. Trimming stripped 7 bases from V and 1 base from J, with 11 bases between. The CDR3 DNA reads TGCGCCAGCTCGCCTAACACGAACACTGAAGCTTTCTTT. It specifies CASSPNTNTEAFF.

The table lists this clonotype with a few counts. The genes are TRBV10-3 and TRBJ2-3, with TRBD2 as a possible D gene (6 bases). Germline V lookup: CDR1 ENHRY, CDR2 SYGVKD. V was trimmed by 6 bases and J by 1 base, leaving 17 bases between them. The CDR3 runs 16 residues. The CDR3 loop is CAIRRRDEGGTDTQYF. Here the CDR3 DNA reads TGTGCCATCAGGAGGCGGGATGAAGGCGGCACAGATACGCAGTATTTT.

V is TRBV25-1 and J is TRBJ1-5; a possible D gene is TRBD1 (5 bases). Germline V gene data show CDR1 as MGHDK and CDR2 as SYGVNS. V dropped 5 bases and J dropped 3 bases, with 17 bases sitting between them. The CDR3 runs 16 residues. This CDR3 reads CASSLRDLEVNQPQHF. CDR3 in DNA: TGTGCCAGCAGTCTACGGGACCTGGAGGTCAATCAGCCCCAGCATTTT.

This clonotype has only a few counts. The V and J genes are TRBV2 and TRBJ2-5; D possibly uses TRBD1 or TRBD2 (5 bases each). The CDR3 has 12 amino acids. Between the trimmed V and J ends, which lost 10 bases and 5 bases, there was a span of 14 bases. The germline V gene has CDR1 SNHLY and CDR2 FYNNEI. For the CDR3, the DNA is TGTGCCACCCAAGTGGGGGAGGAGACCCAGTACTTC. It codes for CATQVGEETQYF.

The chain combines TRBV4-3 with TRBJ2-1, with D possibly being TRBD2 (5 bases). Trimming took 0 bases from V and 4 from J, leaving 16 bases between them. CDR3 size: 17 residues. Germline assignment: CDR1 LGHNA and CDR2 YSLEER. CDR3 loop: CASSQDGPEGYYNEQFF. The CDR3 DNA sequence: TGCGCCAGCAGCCAAGATGGGCCAGAGGGCTATTACAATGAGCAGTTCTTC.

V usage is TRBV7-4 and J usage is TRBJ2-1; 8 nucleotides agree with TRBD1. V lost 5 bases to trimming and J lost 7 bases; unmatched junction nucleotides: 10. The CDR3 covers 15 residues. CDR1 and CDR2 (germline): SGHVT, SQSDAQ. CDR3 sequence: CASSRARDRRNEQFF. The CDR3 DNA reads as TGTGCCAGCAGCCGAGCCCGGGACAGGAGGAATGAGCAGTTCTTC. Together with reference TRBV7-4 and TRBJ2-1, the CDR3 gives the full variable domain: GAGVSQSPRYKVAKRGRDVALRCDSISGHVTLYWYRQTLGQGSEVLTYSQSDAQRDKSGRPSGRFSAERPERSVSTLKIQRTEQGDSAVYLCASSRARDRRNEQFFGPGTRLTVL.